The clone carrying this T cell receptor (beta chain) was seen a handful of times. Each CDR3 protein gets one entry after TCRdb re-called the 5' RACE reads with MiXCR. The data contain 75,000 to 90,000 distinct CDR3 sequences, under 11% of them singletons. This entry comes from a study of early T cells in non-severe SARS-CoV-2 infection. With 2 bases clipped from V and 3 bases from J, the junction kept 12 bases outside the gene matches. Germline-derived CDR1 and CDR2 are SGHRS and YFSETQ. The CDR3 has 19 residues. The chain carries TRBV5-1 and TRBJ2-1; 12 bases match TRBD2. The source of this sequence is an adult who was a healthcare worker with PCR-confirmed SARS-CoV-2 infection or an uninfected control (not recorded which). Sequencing was performed on whole blood, taken at baseline. The CDR3 sequence: CASSLGLAGPKVGYNEQFF. In nucleotides, the CDR3 is TGCGCCAGCAGCTTAGGACTAGCGGGACCGAAGGTGGGCTACAATGAGCAGTTCTTC.